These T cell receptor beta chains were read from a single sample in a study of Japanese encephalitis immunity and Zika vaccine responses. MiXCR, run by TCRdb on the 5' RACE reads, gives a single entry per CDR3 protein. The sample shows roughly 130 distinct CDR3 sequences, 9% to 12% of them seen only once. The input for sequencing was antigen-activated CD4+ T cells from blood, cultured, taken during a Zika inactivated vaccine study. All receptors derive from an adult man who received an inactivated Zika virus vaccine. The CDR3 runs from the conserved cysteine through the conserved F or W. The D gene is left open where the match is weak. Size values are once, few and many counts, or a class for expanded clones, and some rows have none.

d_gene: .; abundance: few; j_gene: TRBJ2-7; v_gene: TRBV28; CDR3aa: CASSPLDRYTYEQYF; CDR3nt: TGTGCCAGCAGTCCCCTCGACAGGTACACCTACGAGCAGTACTTC
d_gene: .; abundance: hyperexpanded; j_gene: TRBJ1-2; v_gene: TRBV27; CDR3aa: CASSSQGRRYTF; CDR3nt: TGTGCCAGCAGTTCCCAGGGCAGACGCTACACCTTC
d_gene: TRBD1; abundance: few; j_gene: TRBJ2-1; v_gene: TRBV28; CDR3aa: CASTSRRGQGFYEQFF; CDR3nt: TGTGCCAGCACCTCTCGTAGGGGACAGGGATTCTATGAGCAGTTCTTC
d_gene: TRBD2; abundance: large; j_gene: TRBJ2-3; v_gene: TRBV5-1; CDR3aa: CASSINGLAGEDTQYF; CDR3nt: TGCGCCAGCAGCATCAACGGACTAGCGGGGGAAGATACGCAGTATTTT
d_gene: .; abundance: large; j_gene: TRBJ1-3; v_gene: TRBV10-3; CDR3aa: CAISGKTGNSGNTIYF; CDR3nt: TGTGCCATCAGTGGAAAGACAGGAAACTCTGGAAACACCATATATTTT
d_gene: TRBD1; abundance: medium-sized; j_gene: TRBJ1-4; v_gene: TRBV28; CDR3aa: CASSRPGTGLLHRFF; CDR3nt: TGTGCCAGCAGTCGTCCCGGGACAGGGCTCTTGCATAGGTTTTTT
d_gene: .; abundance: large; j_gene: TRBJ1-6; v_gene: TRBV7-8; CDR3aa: CASSPSTGGYNSPLHF; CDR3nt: TGTGCCAGCAGCCCATCCACGGGGGGCTATAATTCACCCCTCCACTTT
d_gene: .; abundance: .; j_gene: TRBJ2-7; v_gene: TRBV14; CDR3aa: CASSQGGSRSHEQYF; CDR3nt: TGTGCCAGCAGCCAAGGAGGAAGCCGAAGCCACGAGCAGTACTTC
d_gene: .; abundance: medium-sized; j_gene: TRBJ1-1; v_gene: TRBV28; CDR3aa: CASSQGDEAFF; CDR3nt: TGTGCCAGCAGCCAGGGTGATGAAGCTTTCTTT
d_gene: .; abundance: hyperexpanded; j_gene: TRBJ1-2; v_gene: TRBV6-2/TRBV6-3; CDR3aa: CASSYSWREGGYTF; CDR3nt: TGTGCCAGCAGTTACTCCTGGAGGGAAGGCGGCTACACCTTC
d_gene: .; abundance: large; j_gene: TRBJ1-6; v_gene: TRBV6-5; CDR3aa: CASTRGPSINSPLHF; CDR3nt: TGTGCCAGCACGCGGGGGCCTTCAATTAATTCACCCCTCCACTTT
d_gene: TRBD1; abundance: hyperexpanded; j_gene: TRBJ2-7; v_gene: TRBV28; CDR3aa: CASSGDRTRYEQYF; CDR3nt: TGTGCCAGCAGCGGGGACAGGACCCGCTACGAGCAGTACTTC
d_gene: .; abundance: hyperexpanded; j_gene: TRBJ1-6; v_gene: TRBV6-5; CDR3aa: CASTGGPALNSPLHF; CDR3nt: TGTGCCAGCACGGGGGGGCCAGCCCTGAATTCACCCCTCCACTTT
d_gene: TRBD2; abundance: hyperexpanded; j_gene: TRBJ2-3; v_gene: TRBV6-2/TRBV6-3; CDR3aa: CASSPLAGVGDTQYF; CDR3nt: TGTGCCAGCAGCCCTCTAGCGGGAGTCGGAGATACGCAGTATTTT